The TCR beta chain under discussion was sequenced for a study of early T cells in non-severe SARS-CoV-2 infection. Study at large: Alpha and beta chains were unpaired, from unsorted whole-blood bulk RNA.

This clonotype has ten or more counts. As yet, its antigen is unknown. Study-wide findings and caveats: Matching against VDJdb likely underestimated virus-specific expansions, favoring anti-spike CD8.

Separate cDNA molecules each had unique molecular identifiers attached to them. TCRdb re-derived calls from the 5' RACE reads in MiXCR, one entry per CDR3 protein. This sample carries some 61,000 distinct CDR3 sequences, under 15% of them seen once, and the ten largest clones take about 8.5%. The V end was cut by 2 bases, the J end by 11 bases, with 9 bases between. Germline CDR1 reads ENHRY; CDR2 reads SYGVKD. This CDR3 is 11 amino acids long. Sequenced sample: whole blood. The genes are TRBV10-3 and TRBJ1-1; maybe TRBD1 (5 bases). This sequence was found in an adult who was a healthcare worker with PCR-confirmed SARS-CoV-2 infection or an uninfected control (not recorded which). Here the CDR3 reads CAISEMAGAFF. CDR3 coding DNA: TGTGCCATCAGTGAGATGGCAGGGGCTTTCTTT.